The present T cell receptor beta chain was sequenced within a study of monozygotic twins with inflammatory bowel disease. Findings and limits, study-wide: IBD patients exhibited fewer clonotypes shared with other individuals than healthy twins, particularly with disease activity. Immunosuppressive treatment differences may have increased patient repertoire variability.

Comments on this clonotype: Its antigen is still unknown.

TCRdb reprocessed the 5' RACE reads and stores each CDR3 protein as one record, lacking DNA. The sample totals approximately 420,000 distinct CDR3 sequences. The CDR3 length is 14 residues. Germline V gives CDR1 SGHTA, CDR2 FQGTGA. Each donor had roughly 2.7 ml of blood drawn. The rearrangement joins TRBV7-3 to TRBJ2-1; TCRdb picks TRBD1, but there is no DNA to check that call. The clonotype was recovered from a human donor with ulcerative colitis or Crohn's disease, or a healthy co-twin of an affected twin (not recorded which). The specimen sequenced was blood. CDR3 sequence reads: CASSQRGGDNEQFF.